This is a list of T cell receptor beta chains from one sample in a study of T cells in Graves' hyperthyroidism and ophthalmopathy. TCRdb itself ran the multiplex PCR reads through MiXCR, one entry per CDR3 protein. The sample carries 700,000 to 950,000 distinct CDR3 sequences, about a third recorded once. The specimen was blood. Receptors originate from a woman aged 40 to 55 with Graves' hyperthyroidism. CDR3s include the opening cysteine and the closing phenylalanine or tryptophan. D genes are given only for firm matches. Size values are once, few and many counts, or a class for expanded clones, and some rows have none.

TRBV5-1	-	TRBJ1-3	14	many	TGTGCCAGCAGCTTAGAGGGGTCTGGAAACACCATATATTTT	CASSLEGSGNTIYF
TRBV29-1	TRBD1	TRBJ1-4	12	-	TGCAGCGTTGGACAGGGCGATGAAAAACTGTTTTTT	CSVGQGDEKLFF
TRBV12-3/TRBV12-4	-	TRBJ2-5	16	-	TGTGCCAGCAGTTCTCTAGAGACCAGGGAAAAAGAGACCCAGTACTTC	CASSSLETREKETQYF
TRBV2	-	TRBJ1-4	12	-	TGTGCCAGCAGCCGGACCAGGGGAAAACTGTTTTTT	CASSRTRGKLFF
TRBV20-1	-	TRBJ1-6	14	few	TGCAGTGCTAGCAGGGTCATTTTCGATTCACCCCTCCACTTT	CSASRVIFDSPLHF
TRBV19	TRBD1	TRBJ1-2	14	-	TGTGCCAGTACCGGGGGGGGACAGCACTATGGCTACACCTTC	CASTGGGQHYGYTF
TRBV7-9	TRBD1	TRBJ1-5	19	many	TGTGCCAGCAGCCTAGGCTGGGGACAGGACCCTTATAGCAATCAGCCCCAGCATTTT	CASSLGWGQDPYSNQPQHF
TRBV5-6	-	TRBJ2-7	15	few	TGTGCCAGCAGCTTGAACGGGGGCTTTTCCTACGAGCAGTACTTC	CASSLNGGFSYEQYF
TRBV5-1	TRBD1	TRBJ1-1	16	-	TGCGCCAGCAACCCCAACTCGAGGACAGGGGGCACTGAAGCTTTCTTT	CASNPNSRTGGTEAFF
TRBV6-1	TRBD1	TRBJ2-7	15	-	TGTGCCAGCAGTGAAGCCCAGGGGGATTCGGACGAGCAGTACTTC	CASSEAQGDSDEQYF
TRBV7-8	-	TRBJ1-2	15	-	TGTGCCAGCAGCTTTTCCCTATCAACTAACTATGGCTACACCTTC	CASSFSLSTNYGYTF
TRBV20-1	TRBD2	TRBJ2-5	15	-	TGCAGTGCTAGAGGGACTAGCGGGGGCGAAGAGACCCAGTACTTC	CSARGTSGGEETQYF